These 11 T cell receptor beta chains originate from one sample sequenced in a study of T cell repertoires in cytomegalovirus infection. MiXCR, run by TCRdb on the reads, gives a single entry per CDR3 protein. The sample records about 570,000 distinct CDR3 sequences, just under 40% being singletons. Their specific antigens are unknown. This specimen consisted of cultured PBMCs, obtained from culture after CMV antigen stimulation. These receptors were taken from a human donor in good health (CMV status not recorded). Some clones in this sample may be carry-over from other donors' samples.

The chain joins TRBV4-2 to TRBJ1-5; D is unresolved. Germline V gene lookup returns CDR1 LGHNA and CDR2 YNFKEQ. With 0 bases removed from V and 6 bases from J, the gap between germline ends came to 12 bases. This CDR3 contains 15 residues. CDR3 nucleotide sequence: TGTGCCAGCAGCCAAGATAATGAGGGAAGTCAGCCCCAGCATTTT. Residues: CASSQDNEGSQPQHF.

This chain uses TRBV11-1 with TRBJ2-1, with D possibly being TRBD1 (6 bases). The CDR3 is 15 amino acids. Germline V lookup: CDR1 SGHAT, CDR2 FQDESV (reference sequence). Between the trimmed V and J ends, which lost 2 bases and 6 bases, there was a span of 14 bases. The DNA for the CDR3 is TGTGCCAGCAGCTTAACAGGGCAAACTGGCAATGAGCAGTTCTTC. Translation: CASSLTGQTGNEQFF.

J is TRBJ2-5 and V is TRBV5-4; D could derive from TRBD1 or TRBD2 (8 bases each). Trimming removed 3 bases from V and 4 bases from J, with 16 bases in between. Germline V CDR1 and CDR2: SGHNT, YYREEE (reference sequence). The CDR3 has 15 amino acids. The CDR3 reads CASSSGGGQAETQYF. As DNA, the CDR3 is TGTGCCAGCAGCTCCGGGGGGGGACAGGCAGAGACCCAGTACTTC.

The chain joins TRBV7-8 to TRBJ1-2; D is undetermined. CDR1 is SGHVS and CDR2 is FQNEAQ in the germline V gene. The CDR3 sequence is 15 residues long. Trimming pared 5 bases from V and 4 bases from J, leaving 17 bases between. The CDR3 loop is CASSVEARSLYGYTF. For the CDR3, the DNA is TGTGCCAGCAGCGTAGAGGCCAGGTCTCTCTATGGCTACACCTTC.

V and J are TRBV19 and TRBJ1-1; D unresolved. The length of the CDR3 is 14 residues. V lost 8 bases to trimming and J lost 0 bases, with 13 bases between them. Per the germline V gene, CDR1 is LNHDA and CDR2 is SQIVND (reference sequence). CDR3 DNA sequence: TGTGCCAGTGATTTTGGAGGGATGAACACTGAAGCTTTCTTT. This sequence encodes CASDFGGMNTEAFF.

The CDR3 sequence: CASSGGLVVYNEQFF. In nucleotides, the CDR3 is TGTGCCAGTAGTGGGGGACTAGTGGTCTACAATGAGCAGTTCTTC. The chain couples TRBV19 to TRBJ2-1; 8 bases line up with TRBD2. Germline CDR1 is LNHDA and CDR2 is SQIVND (reference sequence). This CDR3 region has 15 residues. The J segment lost 3 bases and the V segment lost 5 bases, leaving 6 bases of the junction unmatched.

This clonotype was counted between two and nine times. The chain joins TRBV7-2 to TRBJ2-5; 8 bases match TRBD1. This CDR3 comprises 13 residues. Germline assignment: CDR1 SGHTA and CDR2 FQGNSA. V was pared by 4 bases and J by 5 bases, with 3 bases of the junction left unmatched. CDR3 nucleotides: TGTGCCAGCAGCTGGACAGGGAGCGAGACCCAGTACTTC. This codes for CASSWTGSETQYF.

V usage is TRBV6-2 or TRBV6-3 and J usage is TRBJ2-3, with 7 bases aligning to TRBD2. CDR1 is MNHEY, CDR2 SVGEGT, per germline. This CDR3 has 12 residues. V dropped 5 bases and J dropped 11; count of bases not matched to a gene: 7. DNA for the CDR3: TGTGCCAGCAGTCTTGAGCTAGCGGAGCAGTATTTT. This sequence encodes CASSLELAEQYF.

The chain links TRBV6-5 to TRBJ1-1, with D maybe TRBD1 (5 bases). This CDR3 region has 14 residues. CDR1 and CDR2 from the germline V gene are MNHEY and SVGAGI. Trimming left V 5 bases short and J 1 base short, with 11 bases between. CDR3 sequence (DNA): TGTGCCAGCAGTCGGACCCAGGGGAACACTGAAGCTTTCTTT. Translation gives CASSRTQGNTEAFF.

As regards this clonotype: No DNA is shown, since the ends of the CDR3 on it are uncertain; the CDR3 is the one TCRdb lists. This chain joins TRBV19 and TRBJ2-1; the tabulated D call, TRBD1, remains unverified against the DNA. From its first to its last residue, the CDR3 has 22 amino acids. The germline V gene has CDR1 LNHDA and CDR2 SQIVND (reference sequence). CDR3 in amino acids: CASISLGGLLYNEQFFYNEQFF.

The chain uses TRBV3-1 and TRBJ1-6; D might be TRBD1 (5 bases). The CDR3 has 13 residues. In germline, CDR1 is LGHDT, CDR2 YNNKEL (reference sequence). The V and J ends lost 1 base and 11 bases respectively, with 9 bases between them. CDR3 region: CASSQGQPAPLHF. As DNA, the CDR3 is TGTGCCAGCAGCCAAGGACAGCCAGCACCCCTCCACTTT.